The rows below give T cell receptor beta chains drawn from one sample of a study of cytomegalovirus exposure and HLA in healthy donors. Profiled with immunoSEQ multiplex PCR; TCRdb holds only in-frame clones, not every one. The table shows more than 85,000 clones, with 70% to 90% occurring only once. Sequenced material: PBMCs. These TCRs come from a woman aged 18-29 years in good health and CMV-seropositive. CDR3s include the opening cysteine and the closing phenylalanine or tryptophan. D genes are given only for firm matches. Clone size, where shown, is once, few, many, or a class for clones that have expanded.

d_gene,v_gene,j_gene,abundance,CDR3aa,CDR3nt
NA,TRBV29-1,TRBJ1-1,NA,CSGGDGYTEAFF,TGCAGCGGGGGGGACGGATACACTGAAGCTTTCTTT
TRBD1,TRBV30,TRBJ2-1,NA,CAWSQTGGAHYNEQFF,TGTGCCTGGAGCCAAACAGGGGGCGCCCACTACAATGAGCAGTTCTTC
NA,TRBV12-1,TRBJ1-1,NA,CASSTLTPMNTEAFF,TGTGCCAGCAGCACCTTGACACCCATGAACACTGAAGCTTTCTTT
TRBD2,TRBV2,TRBJ2-7,NA,CASEQRGRTYEQYF,TGTGCCAGCGAACAGCGGGGGCGAACCTACGAGCAGTACTTC
NA,TRBV6-1,TRBJ1-3,NA,CASSPEVGSGNTIYF,TGTGCCAGCAGTCCTGAGGTGGGCTCTGGAAACACCATATATTTT
TRBD1,TRBV5-1,TRBJ2-5,NA,CASQGALAGQETQYF,TGCGCCTCCCAGGGGGCCCTGGCCGGTCAAGAGACCCAGTACTTC
TRBD2,TRBV29-1,TRBJ2-1,NA,CSSGGGYSDLLYNEQFF,TGCAGCTCTGGGGGGGGTTACTCCGACCTCCTATACAATGAGCAGTTCTTC
TRBD1,TRBV6-1,TRBJ2-7,once,CAIRDRNSYEQYF,TGTGCCATAAGGGACAGAAACTCCTACGAGCAGTACTTC
NA,TRBV5-4,TRBJ1-3,NA,CASSLDRAGNTIYF,TGTGCCAGCAGCTTGGACAGGGCTGGAAACACCATATATTTT
NA,TRBV28,TRBJ1-1,NA,CASSSGSLNTEAFF,TGTGCCAGCAGCTCCGGGTCCTTGAACACTGAAGCTTTCTTT
TRBD2,TRBV5-6,TRBJ2-3,NA,CASSTGTSGTSTDTQYF,TGTGCCAGCAGCACCGGGACTAGCGGGACTAGCACAGATACGCAGTATTTT
NA,TRBV29-1,TRBJ1-2,NA,CSVENGGYTF,TGCAGCGTTGAGAACGGTGGCTACACCTTC
TRBD1,TRBV7-2,TRBJ2-3,NA,CASSNTGVADTQYF,TGTGCCAGCAGCAATACAGGGGTCGCAGATACGCAGTATTTT
TRBD2,TRBV5-1,TRBJ2-5,few,CASSLWTSEGETQYF,TGCGCCAGCAGCCTGTGGACTAGTGAGGGCGAGACCCAGTACTTC
TRBD2,TRBV5-6,TRBJ2-1,NA,CASSLSGGSSYNEQFF,TGTGCCAGCAGCTTGAGCGGGGGGAGCTCCTACAATGAGCAGTTCTTC
TRBD1,TRBV28,TRBJ1-3,NA,CASSLPQGQSGNTIYF,TGTGCCAGCAGTTTACCCCAGGGACAGTCTGGAAACACCATATATTTT
TRBD1,TRBV11-2,TRBJ1-1,NA,CASSLMRRTGWGTEAFF,TGTGCCAGCAGCTTAATGCGTCGGACAGGGTGGGGGACTGAAGCTTTCTTT
TRBD1,TRBV5-1,TRBJ1-2,NA,CASSSGQANYGYTF,TGCGCCAGCAGCTCGGGACAGGCTAACTATGGCTACACCTTC
NA,TRBV2,TRBJ2-3,NA,CASTQWEVSTDTQYF,TGTGCCAGCACTCAGTGGGAGGTTAGCACAGATACGCAGTATTTT
NA,TRBV6-5,TRBJ1-1,NA,CASTQTGMNTEAFF,TGTGCCAGCACCCAGACGGGAATGAACACTGAAGCTTTCTTT
NA,TRBV10-3,TRBJ1-1,NA,CATQGGATEAFF,TGTGCCACTCAGGGAGGCGCCACTGAAGCTTTCTTT
NA,TRBV25-1,TRBJ1-2,NA,CASSESGGVGYTF,TGTGCCAGCAGTGAGTCCGGGGGAGTTGGCTACACCTTC
NA,TRBV5-8,TRBJ2-7,NA,CASRIQGGPLEQYF,TGTGCCAGCCGGATACAGGGCGGCCCTCTCGAGCAGTACTTC
NA,TRBV6-5,TRBJ1-2,NA,CASSYTGGANYGYTF,TGTGCCAGCAGTTACACGGGGGGAGCTAACTATGGCTACACCTTC
NA,TRBV30,TRBJ1-2,NA,CAWSVSGGFGYTF,TGTGCCTGGAGTGTTTCTGGGGGCTTTGGCTACACCTTC
NA,TRBV9,TRBJ1-1,once,CASSGQANTEAFF,TGTGCCAGCAGCGGCCAGGCGAACACTGAAGCTTTCTTT
NA,TRBV15,TRBJ1-2,once,CATSRDIPANYGYTF,TGTGCCACCAGCCGGGACATCCCAGCTAACTATGGCTACACCTTC
NA,TRBV11-3,TRBJ2-2,NA,CASSQEQNTGELFF,TGTGCCAGCAGCCAAGAACAGAACACCGGGGAGCTGTTTTTT
TRBD1,TRBV27,TRBJ2-7,once,CASSLGRGSYEQYF,TGTGCCAGCAGTTTAGGCAGGGGGTCTTACGAGCAGTACTTC
TRBD1,TRBV28,TRBJ2-7,NA,CASSSPGQPYEQYF,TGTGCCAGCAGTTCACCGGGACAGCCCTACGAGCAGTACTTC
TRBD1,TRBV10-3,TRBJ2-5,NA,CATQGSQETQYF,TGTGCCACACAGGGGTCCCAAGAGACCCAGTACTTC
TRBD1,TRBV4-1,TRBJ1-2,once,CASSQDPRQGPKPNYGYTF,TGCGCCAGCAGCCAAGATCCCAGACAGGGCCCTAAACCTAACTATGGCTACACCTTC
NA,TRBV10-1,TRBJ2-1,NA,CASSETGLNYNEQFF,TGCGCCAGCAGTGAGACAGGGCTAAATTACAATGAGCAGTTCTTC
TRBD2,TRBV7-2,TRBJ2-7,NA,CASSLGPSGYEQYF,TGTGCCAGCAGCTTAGGGCCTAGCGGGTACGAGCAGTACTTC
NA,TRBV4-2,TRBJ1-1,once,CASSPTDGEKLDTEAFF,TGTGCCAGCAGCCCCACCGACGGAGAGAAATTGGACACTGAAGCTTTCTTT
NA,TRBV27,TRBJ2-3,NA,CASSSLTGVDTQYF,TGTGCCAGCAGTTCCCTGACAGGCGTGGATACGCAGTATTTT
TRBD1,TRBV9,TRBJ2-5,NA,CASSAIGTGQETQYF,TGTGCCAGCAGCGCCATTGGGACAGGCCAAGAGACCCAGTACTTC
TRBD1,TRBV7-2,TRBJ1-4,NA,CASSLERQGNNEKLFF,TGTGCCAGCAGCTTAGAGAGACAGGGCAATAATGAAAAACTGTTTTTT
TRBD2,TRBV5-6,TRBJ2-5,NA,CASSPPAVAGGKETQYF,TGTGCCAGCAGCCCTCCCGCGGTAGCGGGGGGGAAAGAGACCCAGTACTTC
TRBD1,TRBV2,TRBJ1-2,NA,CASSERTGTYGYTF,TGTGCCAGCAGTGAAAGGACAGGGACTTATGGCTACACCTTC
TRBD1,TRBV5-1,TRBJ2-7,NA,CASSSGQHYEQYF,TGCGCCAGCAGCTCGGGACAGCACTACGAGCAGTACTTC
NA,TRBV9,TRBJ2-7,NA,CASSLGQGLSYEQYF,TGTGCCAGCAGCCTGGGGCAGGGCCTCTCCTACGAGCAGTACTTC
TRBD1,TRBV6-1,TRBJ1-1,few,CASSEWTGGGNTEAFF,TGTGCCAGCAGTGAATGGACAGGGGGCGGGAACACTGAAGCTTTCTTT
NA,TRBV19,TRBJ1-2,few,CASREGGYTF,TGTGCCAGTCGGGAGGGCGGCTACACCTTC
TRBD1,TRBV5-1,TRBJ2-2,NA,CASSLGQGTGELFF,TGCGCCAGCAGCTTGGGACAGGGGACCGGGGAGCTGTTTTTT
TRBD1,TRBV7-2,TRBJ1-6,NA,CASSFTDRNSPLHF,TGTGCCAGCAGCTTTACGGACAGGAATTCACCCCTCCACTTT
TRBD1,TRBV10-1,TRBJ2-7,NA,CATSRGQGYEQYF,TGCGCCACCTCTCGGGGACAGGGTTACGAGCAGTACTTC
NA,TRBV15,TRBJ1-1,NA,CATSSTRRNTEAFF,TGTGCCACCAGCAGCACCCGTAGGAACACTGAAGCTTTCTTT
NA,TRBV7-6,TRBJ2-3,NA,CASSSRADTQYF,TGTGCCAGCAGCTCCAGGGCCGATACGCAGTATTTT
NA,TRBV11-3,TRBJ2-1,NA,CASSARDSNEQFF,TGTGCCAGCAGCGCCCGGGACTCCAATGAGCAGTTCTTC
NA,TRBV28,TRBJ2-7,NA,CASSFIGGHEQYF,TGTGCCAGCAGCTTTATTGGGGGCCACGAGCAGTACTTC
TRBD1,TRBV2,TRBJ2-7,NA,CASSRERDRDSYEQYF,TGTGCCAGCAGCCGAGAACGGGACAGGGATTCCTACGAGCAGTACTTC